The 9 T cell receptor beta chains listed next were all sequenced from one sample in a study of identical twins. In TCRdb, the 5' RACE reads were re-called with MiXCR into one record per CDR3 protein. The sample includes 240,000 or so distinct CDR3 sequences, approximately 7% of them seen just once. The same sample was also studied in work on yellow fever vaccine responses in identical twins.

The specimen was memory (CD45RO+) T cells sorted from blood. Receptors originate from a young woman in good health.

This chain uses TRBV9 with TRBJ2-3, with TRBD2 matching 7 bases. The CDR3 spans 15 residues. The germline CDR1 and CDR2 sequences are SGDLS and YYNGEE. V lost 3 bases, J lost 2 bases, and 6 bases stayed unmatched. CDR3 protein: CASSALGGITDTQYF. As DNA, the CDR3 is TGTGCCAGCAGCGCCCTGGGGGGGATCACAGATACGCAGTATTTT.

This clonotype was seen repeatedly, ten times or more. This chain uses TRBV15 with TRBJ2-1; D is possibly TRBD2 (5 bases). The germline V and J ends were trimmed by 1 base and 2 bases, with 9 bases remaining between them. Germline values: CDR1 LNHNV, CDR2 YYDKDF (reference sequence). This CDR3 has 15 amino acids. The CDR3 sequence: CATSRGGDTYNEQFF. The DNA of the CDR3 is TGTGCCACCAGCAGAGGGGGAGATACCTACAATGAGCAGTTCTTC.

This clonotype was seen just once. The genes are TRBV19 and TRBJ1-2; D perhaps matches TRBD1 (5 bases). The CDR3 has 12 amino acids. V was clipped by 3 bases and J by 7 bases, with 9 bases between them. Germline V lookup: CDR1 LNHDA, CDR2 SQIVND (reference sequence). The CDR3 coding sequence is TGTGCCAGTAGTATTGGGGGTGGTGGCTACACCTTC. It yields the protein CASSIGGGGYTF.

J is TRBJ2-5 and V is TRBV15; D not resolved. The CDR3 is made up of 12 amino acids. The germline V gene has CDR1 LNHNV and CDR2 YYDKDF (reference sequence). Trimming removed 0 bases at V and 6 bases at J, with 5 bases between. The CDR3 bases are TGTGCCACCAGCAGAGATGTCCAGACCCAGTACTTC. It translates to CATSRDVQTQYF.

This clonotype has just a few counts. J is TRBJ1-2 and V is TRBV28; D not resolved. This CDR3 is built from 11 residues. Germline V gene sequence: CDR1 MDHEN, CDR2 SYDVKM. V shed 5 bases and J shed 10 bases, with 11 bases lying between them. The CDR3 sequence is CASSAERDYTF. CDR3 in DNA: TGTGCCAGCAGTGCCGAGCGAGACTACACCTTC.

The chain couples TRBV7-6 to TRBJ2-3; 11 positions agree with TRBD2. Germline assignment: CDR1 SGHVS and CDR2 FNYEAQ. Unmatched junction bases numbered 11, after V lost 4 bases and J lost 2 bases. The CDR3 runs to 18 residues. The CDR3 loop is CASSSSPLAGGYTDTQYF. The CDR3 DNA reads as TGTGCCAGCAGCTCCTCACCCCTAGCGGGGGGCTACACAGATACGCAGTATTTT.

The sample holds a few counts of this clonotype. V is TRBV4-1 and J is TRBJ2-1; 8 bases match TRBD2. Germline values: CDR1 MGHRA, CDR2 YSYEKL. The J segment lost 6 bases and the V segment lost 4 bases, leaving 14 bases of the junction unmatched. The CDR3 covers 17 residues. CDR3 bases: TGCGCCAGCAGCCCAAGGTCCGGAACTAGCGGCCTCAATGAGCAGTTCTTC. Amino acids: CASSPRSGTSGLNEQFF.

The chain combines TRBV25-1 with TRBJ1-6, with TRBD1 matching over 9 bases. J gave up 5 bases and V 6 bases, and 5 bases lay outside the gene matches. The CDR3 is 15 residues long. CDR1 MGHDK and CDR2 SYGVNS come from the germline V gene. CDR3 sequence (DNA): TGTGCCAGCAGGGGACAGGGTGGAGATAATTCACCCCTCCACTTT. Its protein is CASRGQGGDNSPLHF. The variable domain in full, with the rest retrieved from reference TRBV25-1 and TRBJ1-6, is EADIYQTPRYLVIGTGKKITLECSQTMGHDKMYWYQQDPGMELHLIHYSYGVNSTEKGDLSSESTVSRIRTEHFPLTLESARPSHTSQYLCASRGQGGDNSPLHFGNGTRLTVT.

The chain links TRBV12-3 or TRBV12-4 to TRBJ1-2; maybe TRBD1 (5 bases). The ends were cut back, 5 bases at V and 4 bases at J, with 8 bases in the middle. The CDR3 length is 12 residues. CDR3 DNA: TGTGCCAGCAGTGGGACCCCCTATGGCTACACCTTC. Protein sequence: CASSGTPYGYTF.